This is a list of T cell receptor beta chains from one sample in a study of shared clonotypes between healthy human individuals. Clones were sequenced by immunoSEQ multiplex PCR, and TCRdb holds only the in-frame ones, with some missing. The table shows over 1.5 million clones, with 98% occurring only once. Specimen: naive CD4+ T cells sorted from blood. These receptors were taken from a man aged 25 to 45 in good health. CDR3s include the opening cysteine and the closing phenylalanine or tryptophan. Fields, in order: clone size, J gene, D gene, V gene, CDR3 DNA, CDR3 protein. The D gene is left open where the match is weak. The listing skips clone size in some rows; elsewhere it reads once, few, many or a size class.

size: -; J: TRBJ2-7; D: TRBD2; V: TRBV27; DNA: TGTGCCAGCAGTTTAAAAGGGACTAGTCCCTCCTACGAGCAGTACTTC; CDR3: CASSLKGTSPSYEQYF
size: -; J: TRBJ2-3; D: -; V: TRBV5-1; DNA: TGCGCCAGCAGTTCGGTGGGAGAGAGGATGTCAGATACGCAGTATTTT; CDR3: CASSSVGERMSDTQYF
size: -; J: TRBJ1-1; D: -; V: TRBV18; DNA: TGTGCCAGCTCACCAATCGAAAGAGAAGGTAAATATACGGACACTGAAGCTTTCTTT; CDR3: CASSPIEREGKYTDTEAFF
size: -; J: TRBJ2-3; D: -; V: TRBV19; DNA: TGTGCCAGTAGTATAATGGCCGGGCGGACTAGCACAGATACGCAGTATTTT; CDR3: CASSIMAGRTSTDTQYF
size: -; J: TRBJ2-7; D: TRBD1; V: TRBV7-9; DNA: TGTGCCAGCAGCTTCTCCGGGACAGGGTATTGGACAAACGAGCAGTACTTC; CDR3: CASSFSGTGYWTNEQYF
size: -; J: TRBJ2-7; D: TRBD2; V: TRBV4-3; DNA: TGCGCCAGCAGCCAAGCCGGGACTAGCGTGCAGCAGTACTTC; CDR3: CASSQAGTSVQQYF
size: once; J: TRBJ2-7; D: TRBD2; V: TRBV7-8; DNA: TGTGCCAGCAGCCCCCGACTAGCGGGAGGGCCTTTGCACGAGCAGTACTTC; CDR3: CASSPRLAGGPLHEQYF
size: -; J: TRBJ2-7; D: TRBD1; V: TRBV14; DNA: TGTGCCAGCAGCCACGCTACAGGGGAATCTTCCTACGAGCAGTACTTC; CDR3: CASSHATGESSYEQYF
size: -; J: TRBJ1-1; D: -; V: TRBV6-5; DNA: TGTGCCAGCAGTTACGACGGAGACACTGAAGCTTTCTTT; CDR3: CASSYDGDTEAFF
size: once; J: TRBJ2-1; D: TRBD2; V: TRBV5-6; DNA: TGTGCCAGCAGCTTACCGGGACTAGCGGGAGTAACTTTTGTGAATGAGCAGTTCTTC; CDR3: CASSLPGLAGVTFVNEQFF
size: -; J: TRBJ1-1; D: -; V: TRBV28; DNA: TGTGCCAGCAGTTTATCTTTTCGTAGGACTGAAGCTTTCTTT; CDR3: CASSLSFRRTEAFF
size: once; J: TRBJ2-1; D: TRBD2; V: TRBV2; DNA: TGTGCCAGCATTCGGGAACTAGCGGGATACAATGAGCAGTTCTTC; CDR3: CASIRELAGYNEQFF
size: -; J: TRBJ2-2; D: -; V: TRBV7-2; DNA: TGTGCCAGCAGCTTAGTGGCGGGCACGAACACCGGGGAGCTGTTTTTT; CDR3: CASSLVAGTNTGELFF
size: -; J: TRBJ1-1; D: TRBD1; V: TRBV7-2; DNA: TGTGCCAGCAGCCGGAAACGTACAGGGGCGAACACTGAAGCTTTCTTT; CDR3: CASSRKRTGANTEAFF
size: -; J: TRBJ1-5; D: TRBD1; V: TRBV6-5; DNA: TGTGCCAGCAGGCCAAGGACAGGGGGCGGTCAGCCCCAGCATTTT; CDR3: CASRPRTGGGQPQHF
size: -; J: TRBJ1-1; D: -; V: TRBV5-1; DNA: TGCGCCAGCAGGATGTACGGAACAGAAGCTTTCTTT; CDR3: CASRMYGTEAFF
size: -; J: TRBJ1-2; D: -; V: TRBV18; DNA: TGTGCCAGCTCACCCTTAGGTTCCGGCTACACCTTC; CDR3: CASSPLGSGYTF
size: -; J: TRBJ2-7; D: TRBD1; V: TRBV27; DNA: TGTGCCAGCAGTCCACAGGGGTGGTCCTACGAGCAGTACTTC; CDR3: CASSPQGWSYEQYF
size: once; J: TRBJ2-5; D: -; V: TRBV2; DNA: TGTGCCAGCAGTGAAGCCGCGTATAAAGAGACCCAGTACTTC; CDR3: CASSEAAYKETQYF
size: -; J: TRBJ2-1; D: TRBD2; V: TRBV7-2; DNA: TGTGCCAGCAGCACTGGGACTAGAAGTAATGAGCAGTTCTTC; CDR3: CASSTGTRSNEQFF
size: -; J: TRBJ2-5; D: TRBD2; V: TRBV18; DNA: TGTGCCAGCGAATATAGCGGGAGGAAAGAGACCCAGTACTTC; CDR3: CASEYSGRKETQYF